The TCR beta chain under discussion was sequenced for a study of blood T cell repertoires in COVID-19. Overall study: The cDNA or gDNA used as material had been derived from T cells, B-cell-depleted T cells, or PBMCs.

The V gene lost 3 bases and the J gene lost 6 bases, with 11 bases spanning the gap. Germline CDR1 MNHEY, CDR2 SMNVEV (reference sequence). CDR3 length equals 14 residues. Here immunoSEQ multiplex PCR was the method, and the copy in TCRdb shows in-frame clones only, minus some. The sample carries 80,000 to 100,000 clones, approximately 86% recorded once. Material for sequencing was peripheral blood. V gene TRBV27 combines with J gene TRBJ2-2, with D perhaps TRBD2 (6 bases). The origin of this receptor is a woman aged 80 or over in a cohort sampled during active or convalescent COVID-19. CDR3 residues: CASSFSSGPGELFF. CDR3 DNA sequence: TGTGCCAGCAGTTTTTCCAGCGGGCCCGGGGAGCTGTTTTTT.